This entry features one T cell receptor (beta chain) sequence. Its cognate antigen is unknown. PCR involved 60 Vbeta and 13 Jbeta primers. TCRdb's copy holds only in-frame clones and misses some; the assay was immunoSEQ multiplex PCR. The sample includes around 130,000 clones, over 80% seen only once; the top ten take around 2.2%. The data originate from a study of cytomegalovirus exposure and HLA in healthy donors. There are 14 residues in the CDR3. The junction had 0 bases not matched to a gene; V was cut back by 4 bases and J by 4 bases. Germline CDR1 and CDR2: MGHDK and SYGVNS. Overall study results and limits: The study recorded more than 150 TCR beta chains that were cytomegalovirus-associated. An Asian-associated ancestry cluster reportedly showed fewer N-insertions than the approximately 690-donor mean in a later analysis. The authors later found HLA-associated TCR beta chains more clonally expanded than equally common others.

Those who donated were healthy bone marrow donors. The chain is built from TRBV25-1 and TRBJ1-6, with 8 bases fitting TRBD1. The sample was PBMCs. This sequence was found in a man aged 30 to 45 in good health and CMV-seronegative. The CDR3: CASSGDRYNSPLHF. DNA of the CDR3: TGTGCCAGCAGTGGGGACAGGTATAATTCACCCCTCCACTTT.